This T cell receptor (beta chain) came from a study of blood T cell repertoires in COVID-19. Study-wide context: COVID-19 samples, acute and convalescent, were from the United States, Italy and Spain. Sample material is recorded as cDNA or gDNA derived from T cells, B-cell-depleted T cells, or PBMCs.

Per the original methods: For nucleated cells, counts were estimated from reference gene primer amplification. TCRdb's copy holds only in-frame clones and misses some; the assay was immunoSEQ multiplex PCR. That table supplies the V and J calls and clone size; D and trimming were determined from the DNA. Among 200,000 to 250,000 clones listed, 84% were seen once. V lost 5 bases and J lost 6, with 17 bases in between. CDR3 length: 14 residues. From germline, CDR1 is SGHTA and CDR2 FQGTGA. The sequencing sample was made of peripheral blood. The V and J genes are TRBV7-3 and TRBJ2-7; no clear D gene. This receptor was obtained from a woman aged 45 to 65 with active or convalescent COVID-19. The CDR3 DNA sequence: TGTGCCAGCAGCCCGAAAGGAGTGATTGGCGAGCAGTACTTC. Protein: CASSPKGVIGEQYF. Full variable domain (outside the CDR3, taken from reference TRBV7-3 and TRBJ2-7): GAGVSQTPSNKVTEKGKYVELRCDPISGHTALYWYRQSLGQGPEFLIYFQGTGAADDSGLPNDRFFAVRPEGSVSTLKIQRTERGDSAVYLCASSPKGVIGEQYFGPGTRLTVT.